The table lists the clone carrying this TCR beta chain with a count of one. From germline, CDR1 is SGHRS and CDR2 YFSETQ. The CDR3 length is 15 residues. The V segment lost 4 bases and the J segment 9 bases; nucleotides outside the gene matches: 13. Profiled with immunoSEQ multiplex PCR; TCRdb holds only in-frame clones, not every one. The sample includes approximately 50,000 clones, roughly 96% seen only once; the top ten take approximately 2.4%. This entry is derived from a study of control samples from healthy donors and cancer patients. V usage is TRBV5-1 and J usage is TRBJ2-1; 7 bases fit TRBD1. Sequenced material: blood. This sequence was found in a man aged 30 to 39 in good health. CDR3: CASSGGTGQFLEQFF. CDR3 nucleotide sequence: TGCGCCAGCAGCGGGGGTACGGGACAGTTTCTTGAGCAGTTCTTC.